One and the same sample provided the 20 T cell receptor beta chains below, sequenced in a study of T cells in women clearing cervical HPV infection. Sequencing used immunoSEQ multiplex PCR; TCRdb keeps in-frame clones, though not all of them. Recorded for this sample: roughly 28,000 clones. The source material was blood buffy coat. All receptors come from a woman aged 18 to 75 with a cervical HPV16 infection that either progressed to CIN3+ or cleared (not recorded which).

Concerning this clone itself: The CDR3 is cut off 3 residues early in the read; its end comes from the germline J gene. This chain joins TRBV30 and TRBJ1-6; TRBD1 aligns across 8 bases. After removal of 4 bases from V and 2 bases from J, the junction contained 10 bases not matched to a gene. From germline, CDR1 is GTSNPN and CDR2 SVGIG (reference sequence). This CDR3 contains 17 residues. CDR3 protein: CAWNPQGAVAYNSPLHF. CDR3 DNA, as far as it was read: TGTGCCTGGAACCCTCAGGGGGCCGTCGCCTATAATTCACCC.

Concerning this clone itself: Read sequence stops 3 residues before the CDR3 end, and the germline J gene provides the missing end. V is TRBV7-9 and J is TRBJ1-4, with D hard to call. CDR3 size: 13 residues. Germline V lookup: CDR1 SEHNR, CDR2 FQNEAQ (reference sequence). The covered CDR3 bases are TGTGCCAGCAGCTTAGATAACACCATACCA. Protein: CASSLDNTIP. The entire CDR3 sequence reads CASSLDNTIPLFF.

On this clone itself: The DNA ends 3 residues before the CDR3 does, and the rest of the CDR3 is filled in from the germline J gene. The rearrangement uses TRBV6-2 or TRBV6-3 and TRBJ1-5; D gene uncertain. There are 14 residues in the CDR3. V lost 6 bases, J lost 1 base, and 10 bases lay in between. Germline assignment: CDR1 MNHEY and CDR2 SVGEGT. Here the CDR3 reads CASSLAVSNQPQHF. The CDR3 bases that were read are TGTGCCAGCAGCCTGGCCGTGAGCAATCAGCCC.

Turning to this clone: The read ends 3 residues early relative to the CDR3; the germline J gene fills the gap. This sequence joins TRBV20-1 and TRBJ2-2; 7 nucleotides agree with TRBD1. CDR3 length: 15 amino acids. Germline lookup yields CDR1 DFQATT and CDR2 SNEGSKA (reference sequence). V shed 3 bases, J shed 0 bases, and the junction held 4 bases outside the gene matches. The CDR3: CSARFRGTNTGELFF. The sequenced CDR3 bases are TGCAGTGCTAGGTTCAGGGGGACGAACACCGGGGAG.

Partial CDR3 DNA: TGCAGTGCTGTACAGGGGGCGCAGGGTGTAGGTCAGCCC. Translation gives CSAVQGAQGVGQP. The full CDR3 is CSAVQGAQGVGQPQHF. The chain is built from TRBV20-1 and TRBJ1-5; TRBD1 matches 9 bases. Read coverage stops 3 residues before the CDR3 terminus; the germline J gene supplies the remainder. CDR1 and CDR2 (germline): DFQATT, SNEGSKA (reference sequence). Unmatched junction bases numbered 14, after V lost 5 bases and J lost 6 bases. The CDR3 is 16 amino acids.

Comment on this clone: Relative to the germline gene, one junction end is altered; a read error may explain this. Incomplete CDR3 DNA: TGTGCCAACAGTTACAGGGCCAGGGAAGACTATGGC. It specifies CANSYRAREDYG. In full, the CDR3 reads CANSYRAREDYGYTF. The chain is built from TRBV6-7 and TRBJ1-2; TRBD1 might be the D (6 bases). Read data end 3 residues before the CDR3 end; the end is taken from the germline J gene. TRBV6-7 is filed as an ORF, its function uncertain. This CDR3 contains 15 residues.

Comments on this clone: The CDR3 goes on 3 residues after the read ends, and that part is filled in from the germline J gene. This rearrangement joins TRBV7-6 to TRBJ2-1; 7 bases are shared with TRBD2. V shed 2 bases, J shed 4 bases, and the junction held 11 bases outside the gene matches. The germline V gene has CDR1 SGHVS and CDR2 FNYEAQ. CDR3 size: 17 residues. CDR3 DNA, as far as it was read: TGTGCCAGCAGCTTAAGACTGGTCTCTAGCGGATACAATGAG. This codes for CASSLRLVSSGYNE. The CDR3 as a whole reads CASSLRLVSSGYNEQFF.

On this clone: The sequence runs out 3 residues before the end of the CDR3; the remainder is reconstructed from the germline J gene. The rearrangement uses TRBV7-8 and TRBJ1-2, with D unclear. Germline V gene sequence: CDR1 SGHVS, CDR2 FQNEAQ. The CDR3 runs 11 residues. The part of the CDR3 DNA that was read is TGTGCCAGCAGCTTAGTCTACGAC. It codes for CASSLVYD. The complete CDR3 reads CASSLVYDYTF.

CDR3 in amino acids: CSALTSGASYDYTF. The part of the CDR3 DNA that was read is TGCAGTGCTTTGACTAGCGGGGCCTCCTACGAC. The V and J genes are TRBV20-1 and TRBJ1-2; tentatively, D is TRBD1 (5 bases). The CDR3 goes on 3 residues after the read ends, and that part is filled in from the germline J gene. CDR1 is DFQATT and CDR2 is SNEGSKA in the germline V gene (reference sequence). This CDR3 is 14 amino acids long.

Worth noting for this clone: The read terminates 3 residues ahead of where the CDR3 ends, so the germline J gene completes it. The V and J genes are TRBV4-1 and TRBJ2-7; the match to TRBD2 covers 8 bases. The V gene end was trimmed by 4 bases and the J gene end by 5 bases; junction bases not matched to a gene: 4. CDR1 MGHRA and CDR2 YSYEKL come from the germline V gene. CDR3 length equals 13 residues. CDR3 DNA, as far as it was read: TGCGCCAGCAGCCCATACGGGGGGGACGAG. This translates into CASSPYGGDE. The entire CDR3 protein is CASSPYGGDEQYF.

In regard to this clone: The read is 3 residues too short to cover the CDR3 end, so that end is filled in from the germline J gene. This chain links TRBV7-6 with TRBJ2-2; TRBD1 or TRBD2 may be the D gene (6 bases each). Deletions cut 6 bases from V and 5 bases from J, with 25 bases between. The CDR3 sequence is 18 residues long. In germline, CDR1 is SGHVS, CDR2 FNYEAQ. The CDR3 region is CASRQGGHSAGRTGELFF. The sequenced CDR3 bases are TGTGCCAGCAGGCAAGGGGGACACTCGGCGGGACGGACCGGGGAG.

Details on this clone: The missing CDR3 end, 3 residues past where the read stops, is filled in from the germline J gene. The rearrangement links TRBV20-1 to TRBJ2-2; 9 bases match TRBD1. Per germline, CDR1 DFQATT and CDR2 SNEGSKA (reference sequence). Unmatched junction bases numbered 11, after V lost 6 bases and J lost 3 bases. The CDR3 sequence is 16 residues long. The CDR3 DNA, read in part, is TGCAGTGCAAAAAAGGCACAGGGGGCTTACACCGGGGAG. It codes for CSAKKAQGAYTGE. The entire CDR3 sequence reads CSAKKAQGAYTGELFF.

Comment on this clone: The read halts 3 residues ahead of the CDR3 end, with the missing end drawn from the germline J gene. The chain joins TRBV5-1 to TRBJ1-6; D not resolved. There are 14 residues in the CDR3. With 4 bases removed from V and 7 bases from J, the gap between germline ends came to 12 bases. Germline V gene lookup returns CDR1 SGHRS and CDR2 YFSETQ. The CDR3 DNA, read in part, is TGCGCCAGCAGCCCGGGTCGGCAGAATTCACCC. Translation: CASSPGRQNSP. The entire CDR3 reads CASSPGRQNSPLHF.

As for this clone: The read comes to an end 3 residues before the CDR3 does, leaving the germline J gene to fill in the end. V usage is TRBV7-3 and J usage is TRBJ1-1, with 8 bases fitting TRBD1. J gave up 5 bases and V 1 base, and 6 bases lay outside the gene matches. Per the germline V gene, CDR1 is SGHTA and CDR2 is FQGTGA. This CDR3 region has 15 residues. CDR3 residues: CASSLSTGGGTEAFF. The covered CDR3 bases are TGTGCCAGCAGCTTAAGTACAGGGGGAGGGACTGAA.

The CDR3 DNA, read in part, is TGCAGTGCTAGAGATATGACTAGCGGCGGCACAGATACG. The encoded protein is CSARDMTSGGTDT. In full, the CDR3 is CSARDMTSGGTDTQYF. The chain joins TRBV20-1 to TRBJ2-3; 9 nucleotides agree with TRBD2. Read data end 3 residues before the CDR3 end; the end is taken from the germline J gene. The CDR3 runs to 16 residues. V dropped 0 bases and J dropped 1; count of bases not matched to a gene: 5. The germline V gene has CDR1 DFQATT and CDR2 SNEGSKA (reference sequence).

Turning to this clone: Coverage ceases 3 residues before the CDR3 finishes, and the germline J gene fills in the end. The gene calls are TRBV19 and TRBJ2-2; 8 bases fit TRBD1. In germline, CDR1 is LNHDA, CDR2 SQIVND (reference sequence). CDR3 length: 14 residues. The CDR3 bases that were read are TGTGCCAGTAGTATACGACAGGGGAATTCACCG. Protein sequence: CASSIRQGNSP. The CDR3, in full, reads CASSIRQGNSPLFF.

In regard to this clone: The read falls 3 residues short of the CDR3 end, and the missing part is taken from the germline J gene. The chain recombines TRBV18 with TRBJ2-5, with D possibly matching TRBD2 (6 bases). CDR3 length: 14 amino acids. CDR1 is KGHSH, CDR2 LQKENI, per germline. V dropped 4 bases and J dropped 2 bases, with 11 bases sitting between them. The DNA read from the CDR3 is TGTGCCAGCTCACAGAGCGGGCCACAAGAGACC. Protein: CASSQSGPQET. The whole CDR3 protein reads CASSQSGPQETQYF. The variable domain in full, with the rest retrieved from reference TRBV18 and TRBJ2-5, is NAGVMQNPRHLVRRRGQEARLRCSPMKGHSHVYWYRQLPEEGLKFMVYLQKENIIDESGMPKERFSAEFPKEGPSILRIQQVVRGDSAAYFCASSQSGPQETQYFGPGTRLLVL.

Comment on this clone: The read ends 3 residues early relative to the CDR3; the germline J gene fills the gap. The rearrangement joins TRBV10-3 to TRBJ2-3; possible D gene TRBD1, 5 bases. Germline CDR1 reads ENHRY; CDR2 reads SYGVKD. This CDR3 has 15 amino acids. The V end lost 0 bases, the J end lost 5 bases, and 12 bases lay between the germline ends. The part of the CDR3 DNA that was read is TGTGCCATCAGTGAGTCAGGGGCTGGTTTAGATACG. Translating it yields CAISESGAGLDT. The whole CDR3 is CAISESGAGLDTQYF.

As for this clone: The CDR3 is cut off 3 residues early in the read; its end comes from the germline J gene. The rearrangement links TRBV14 to TRBJ1-5, with D possibly TRBD1 on 5 matching bases. Germline loops: CDR1 SGHDN, CDR2 FVKESK. V was trimmed by 4 bases and J by 1 base, leaving 14 bases between them. The CDR3 consists of 16 residues. The CDR3 here is CASSRVGSGSNQPQHF. CDR3 DNA, as far as it was read: TGTGCCAGCAGCCGGGTCGGTTCAGGGAGCAATCAGCCC.

As concerns this clone: The CDR3 end lies 3 residues beyond the end of the read and is filled in from the germline J gene. The chain joins TRBV30 to TRBJ2-3; no reliable D call. The CDR3 spans 13 residues. In germline, CDR1 is GTSNPN, CDR2 SVGIG (reference sequence). The CDR3 protein is CAWSVTDNQPQYF. The sequenced part of the CDR3 DNA is TGTGCCTGGAGTGTAACAGACAATCAGCCG.